This T cell receptor (beta chain) was sequenced in a study of neurological immune-mediated disorders. This clonotype has at least ten counts. The antigen is not known. Germline V gene sequence: CDR1 SGHRS, CDR2 YFSETQ. Trimming removed 1 base at V and 4 bases at J, with 9 bases between. The CDR3 extends over 15 amino acids. For sorted libraries, the input was roughly 1 million CD4+ or CD8+ T cells. Study-level findings and limits: No sharing of CDR3 amino acid sequences was observed among expanded clones across subjects, suggesting private repertoires in all groups.

The cDNA was generated by 5'RACE with 10-nucleotide random UMIs. One entry per CDR3 protein, called by TCRdb with MiXCR from the 5' RACE reads. The table has tens of thousands of distinct CDR3 sequences, 6.5% to 7.5% seen once; the top ten hold approximately 5.3%. The chain joins TRBV5-1 to TRBJ2-6; D is ambiguous. The receptor comes from a man aged 45-65 years in good health. Sequenced: CD4+ T cells from blood. The DNA for the CDR3 is TGCGCCAGCAGCTTGAGGTCGGCCGGGGCCAACGTCCTGACTTTC. Its translation is CASSLRSAGANVLTF.